Below, 4 T cell receptor beta chains from the same sample are listed, as sequenced in a study of cytomegalovirus exposure and HLA in healthy donors. Primers included in the PCR were 60 Vbeta and 13 Jbeta primers. TCRdb's copy holds only in-frame clones and misses some; the assay was immunoSEQ multiplex PCR. The repertoire table contains tens of thousands of clones. Sequencing was carried out using PBMCs. Receptors were obtained from a woman in her forties or fifties in good health and CMV-seropositive.

J is TRBJ2-3 and V is TRBV28, with a weak D call TRBD2 (7 bases). Trimming took off 11 bases at V and 0 bases at J, with 15 bases between the two ends. Per germline, CDR1 MDHEN and CDR2 SYDVKM. The CDR3 totals 14 residues. The CDR3 nucleotides read TGTGCCGTCAATAGGGGGGGAAGCACAGATACGCAGTATTTT. Translation: CAVNRGGSTDTQYF.

The rearrangement uses TRBV11-2 and TRBJ1-1, with 8 bases that match TRBD1. The V and J ends lost 5 bases and 2 bases, in that order; junction bases with no gene match: 4. The CDR3 consists of 14 residues. Germline assignment: CDR1 SGHAT and CDR2 FQNNGV. CDR3 in amino acids: CASSQGQANTEAFF. CDR3 DNA sequence: TGTGCCAGCAGCCAGGGACAGGCTAACACTGAAGCTTTCTTT.

The chain joins TRBV4-2 to TRBJ2-1; 12 bases are a match to TRBD2. V lost 2 bases to trimming and J lost 8 bases; unmatched junction nucleotides: 7. This CDR3 comprises 16 residues. Germline CDR1 reads LGHNA; CDR2 reads YNFKEQ. CDR3 coding DNA: TGTGCCAGCAGCCAAAGGACTAGCGGGGTCGGGGATGAGCAGTTCTTC. Protein sequence: CASSQRTSGVGDEQFF.

The rearrangement links TRBV6-5 to TRBJ2-5, with 7 bases fitting TRBD2. The J call may be incorrect, as the DNA end agrees better with TRBJ2-7. Germline values: CDR1 MNHEY, CDR2 SVGAGI. CDR3 length: 15 residues. The CDR3 spells CASGPLGGSSYEQYF. The CDR3 nucleotides are TGTGCCAGCGGGCCTCTGGGCGGGAGTTCCTACGAGCAGTACTTC.